The rows below give T cell receptor beta chains drawn from one sample of a study of blood T cell repertoires in COVID-19. TCRdb keeps only in-frame clones here, not all; method: immunoSEQ multiplex PCR. The sample yields 200,000 to 300,000 clones, around 86% seen once. The sequenced material came from PBMCs or T cells enriched from blood (not recorded which). All receptors come from a woman aged 40 to 55 with acute COVID-19. Both conserved end residues are part of each CDR3. D genes are given only for firm matches. A clone size is listed for some rows: how often the clone was seen (once, few, many), or a class if it is expanded.

size | J | V | D | CDR3 | DNA
- | TRBJ1-5 | TRBV3-1/TRBV3-2 | - | CASSRHRVNQPQHF | TGTGCCAGCAGCCGGCACAGGGTCAATCAGCCCCAGCATTTT
- | TRBJ2-5 | TRBV7-9 | TRBD2 | CASSLGLAGRQETQYF | TGTGCCAGCAGCTTAGGCCTAGCGGGCCGACAAGAGACCCAGTACTTC
- | TRBJ2-3 | TRBV19 | TRBD2 | CASSIESLAEGDTQYF | TGTGCCAGTAGTATAGAGAGCCTAGCGGAGGGAGATACGCAGTATTTT
- | TRBJ2-7 | TRBV18 | - | CASSPFAGVYEQYF | TGTGCCAGCTCACCCTTCGCAGGGGTGTACGAGCAGTACTTC
- | TRBJ2-7 | TRBV19 | TRBD1 | CASSQEDRGLEQYF | TGTGCCAGTAGTCAGGAGGACAGGGGTCTTGAGCAGTACTTC
- | TRBJ1-5 | TRBV4-1 | TRBD1 | CASSHLGQGEGNQPQHF | TGCGCCAGCAGCCACCTGGGACAGGGAGAAGGCAATCAGCCCCAGCATTTT
- | TRBJ2-7 | TRBV5-5 | TRBD2 | CASSWRTSGSGYEQYF | TGTGCCAGCAGCTGGAGGACTAGCGGGAGTGGGTACGAGCAGTACTTC
- | TRBJ1-5 | TRBV18 | TRBD1 | CASSQGQGESNQPQHF | TGTGCCAGCTCCCAAGGACAGGGCGAAAGCAATCAGCCCCAGCATTTT
- | TRBJ2-1 | TRBV11-3 | TRBD2 | CASSLISGGSYNEQFF | TGTGCCAGCAGCTTGATTAGCGGGGGCTCCTACAATGAGCAGTTCTTC
- | TRBJ2-3 | TRBV9 | TRBD2 | CASGTSPSTDTQYF | TGTGCCAGTGGGACTAGCCCTAGCACAGATACGCAGTATTTT
- | TRBJ2-5 | TRBV29-1 | - | CSVWLDFQFGTQYF | TGCAGCGTTTGGCTGGACTTCCAGTTTGGGACCCAGTACTTC
- | TRBJ2-2 | TRBV5-1 | - | CASSAIASGELFF | TGCGCCAGCAGCGCGATAGCGTCCGGGGAGCTGTTTTTT
- | TRBJ2-7 | TRBV2 | TRBD1 | CASSRQGPYEQYF | TGTGCCAGCAGCAGACAGGGCCCCTACGAGCAGTACTTC
- | TRBJ2-1 | TRBV3-1/TRBV3-2 | TRBD2 | CASSHKGTSVNEQFF | TGTGCCAGCAGCCACAAGGGGACTAGCGTCAATGAGCAGTTCTTC
- | TRBJ2-1 | TRBV2 | - | CASSESRNNEQFF | TGTGCCAGCAGTGAATCTAGAAACAATGAGCAGTTCTTC
- | TRBJ1-5 | TRBV27 | TRBD1 | CASSVTGTGWVNQPQHF | TGTGCCAGCAGTGTGACCGGGACAGGGTGGGTCAATCAGCCCCAGCATTTT
- | TRBJ1-6 | TRBV4-1 | - | CASSHPRNSPLHF | TGCGCCAGCAGCCACCCCCGGAATTCACCCCTCCACTTT
- | TRBJ2-3 | TRBV7-3 | TRBD2 | CASSTSGSWTDTQYF | TGTGCCAGCAGTACTAGCGGGAGTTGGACAGATACGCAGTATTTT
- | TRBJ2-2 | TRBV5-1 | TRBD1 | CASSPDRANTGELFF | TGCGCCAGCAGCCCGGACAGGGCGAACACCGGGGAGCTGTTTTTT
- | TRBJ1-1 | TRBV20-1 | TRBD1 | CSAGQGEAFF | TGCAGTGCCGGACAGGGCGAAGCTTTCTTT
- | TRBJ1-2 | TRBV27 | - | CASSLGGAGSYGYTF | TGTGCCAGCAGTTTGGGGGGGGCCGGATCCTATGGCTACACCTTC
- | TRBJ1-1 | TRBV19 | - | CASSPGQVSNTEAFF | TGTGCCAGTAGTCCCGGTCAGGTTTCGAACACTGAAGCTTTCTTT
- | TRBJ2-1 | TRBV11-2 | - | CASSIDSHNEQFF | TGTGCCAGCAGCATCGACAGTCACAATGAGCAGTTCTTC
- | TRBJ2-5 | TRBV15 | - | CATSRDGGGGETQYF | TGTGCCACCAGCAGAGACGGAGGAGGTGGGGAGACCCAGTACTTC
- | TRBJ2-2 | TRBV21-1 | - | CASPPRGGRAGLEPGELFF | TGTGCCAGCCCCCCTAGGGGCGGGAGGGCCGGATTGGAGCCCGGGGAGCTGTTTTTT
- | TRBJ1-5 | TRBV6-1 | - | CASSALRGDISNQPQHF | TGTGCCAGCAGTGCCCTCCGGGGGGACATTAGCAATCAGCCCCAGCATTTT
- | TRBJ2-7 | TRBV5-1 | - | CASSEDFDEQYF | TGCGCCAGCAGCGAGGACTTTGACGAGCAGTACTTC
- | TRBJ2-1 | TRBV2 | - | CASKGEGVQFF | TGTGCCAGCAAAGGGGAAGGGGTGCAGTTCTTC
- | TRBJ1-2 | TRBV13 | - | CASSAGLSELSGGYTF | TGTGCCAGCAGCGCCGGCCTGTCCGAGCTCTCAGGTGGCTACACCTTC
- | TRBJ2-3 | TRBV7-8 | TRBD2 | CASSLVSGRAADTQYF | TGTGCCAGCAGCCTTGTTAGCGGGAGGGCCGCAGATACGCAGTATTTT
- | TRBJ2-3 | TRBV11-2 | - | CASSTQAGKLTDTQYF | TGTGCCAGCAGTACTCAGGCGGGAAAGCTTACAGATACGCAGTATTTT
once | TRBJ1-5 | TRBV27 | - | CASQGSYYSNQPQHF | TGTGCCAGTCAGGGGTCCTATTATAGCAATCAGCCCCAGCATTTT
- | TRBJ2-7 | TRBV29-1 | - | CSVDGQTNEQYF | TGCAGCGTTGATGGTCAGACTAACGAGCAGTACTTC
few | TRBJ2-2 | TRBV5-1 | TRBD1 | CASRGPGQGNTGELFF | TGCGCCAGCAGAGGTCCGGGACAGGGGAACACCGGGGAGCTGTTTTTT
- | TRBJ2-1 | TRBV15 | - | CATSRDPLTRREQFF | TGTGCCACCAGCAGAGATCCCCTGACTAGGCGTGAGCAGTTCTTC
- | TRBJ1-4 | TRBV2 | TRBD1 | CASTRDRARGEKLFF | TGTGCCAGCACCCGGGACAGGGCACGAGGTGAAAAACTGTTTTTT
- | TRBJ2-2 | TRBV24-1 | - | CATSDWWDSGNTGELFF | TGTGCCACCAGTGATTGGTGGGATAGCGGGAACACCGGGGAGCTGTTTTTT
- | TRBJ2-2 | TRBV27 | TRBD1 | CASSLKPGQGARAGELFF | TGTGCCAGCAGTTTAAAACCGGGACAGGGGGCGAGGGCCGGGGAGCTGTTTTTT
- | TRBJ2-5 | TRBV13 | TRBD2 | CASSPGLAGAGETQYF | TGTGCCAGCAGCCCAGGACTAGCGGGAGCGGGTGAGACCCAGTACTTC
- | TRBJ2-1 | TRBV27 | TRBD2 | CASSPRAGASTEQFF | TGTGCCAGCAGTCCCCGGGCGGGAGCGTCTACTGAGCAGTTCTTC
- | TRBJ2-3 | TRBV5-1 | - | CASSRDPSASTDTQYF | TGCGCCAGCAGTCGAGACCCAAGCGCTAGCACAGATACGCAGTATTTT
- | TRBJ2-7 | TRBV7-8 | TRBD2 | CASSLAGRAYEQYF | TGTGCCAGCAGCTTAGCCGGGAGGGCCTACGAGCAGTACTTC
- | TRBJ2-7 | TRBV11-3 | - | CASSLEYIGEQYF | TGTGCCAGCAGCTTAGAGTATATCGGGGAGCAGTACTTC
once | TRBJ1-5 | TRBV4-1 | - | CASSPPREDQPQHF | TGCGCCAGCAGCCCGCCCCGGGAAGATCAGCCCCAGCATTTT
- | TRBJ1-1 | TRBV27 | - | CASSLSRGPTEAFF | TGTGCCAGCAGTTTAAGCCGTGGGCCCACTGAAGCTTTCTTT
once | TRBJ1-1 | TRBV28 | TRBD1 | CASNVDMGQEAFF | TGTGCCAGCAACGTCGATATGGGACAGGAAGCTTTCTTT
- | TRBJ2-3 | TRBV23-1 | TRBD2 | CASSQRESGNPDTQYF | TGCGCCAGCAGTCAGAGGGAGAGCGGGAACCCAGATACGCAGTATTTT
- | TRBJ1-3 | TRBV6-1 | - | CASSEALPREHTIYF | TGTGCCAGCAGTGAAGCGCTTCCCAGGGAACACACCATATATTTT
- | TRBJ1-6 | TRBV6-5 | TRBD1 | CASRQGAYNSPLHF | TGTGCCAGCAGGCAGGGGGCCTATAATTCACCCCTCCACTTT
- | TRBJ2-1 | TRBV6-1 | TRBD2 | CASSVPSGLAGVISYNEQFF | TGTGCCAGCAGTGTTCCGTCCGGACTAGCGGGAGTAATCTCCTACAATGAGCAGTTCTTC
once | TRBJ2-1 | TRBV3-1/TRBV3-2 | - | CASSTHTKYNEQFF | TGTGCCAGCAGCACTCATACGAAATACAATGAGCAGTTCTTC
- | TRBJ2-3 | TRBV5-4 | TRBD2 | CASSFLAGSKGDTQYF | TGTGCCAGCAGCTTTTTAGCGGGATCCAAGGGAGATACGCAGTATTTT
- | TRBJ1-1 | TRBV7-9 | - | CASSPISGVDTEAFF | TGTGCCAGCAGCCCAATATCAGGGGTGGACACTGAAGCTTTCTTT
- | TRBJ2-1 | TRBV2 | TRBD1 | CASRVDRGNEQFF | TGTGCCAGCAGGGTGGACAGGGGAAATGAGCAGTTCTTC
few | TRBJ2-1 | TRBV13 | TRBD2 | CASSLAPTGLAGFSKVHNEQFF | TGTGCCAGCAGCTTAGCCCCAACCGGACTAGCGGGATTTTCTAAGGTCCACAATGAGCAGTTCTTC
- | TRBJ1-4 | TRBV11-2 | - | CASSLELDSQLIF | TGTGCCAGCAGCTTAGAACTGGACAGTCAGCTGATTTTT
- | TRBJ1-1 | TRBV4-1 | - | CASSQDRDTEAFF | TGCGCCAGCAGCCAAGACCGGGACACTGAAGCTTTCTTT